This TCR beta chain derives from a study of T-cell reconstitution after alpha-beta-depleted transplantation in children (dated by TCRdb to about 2016). Concerning the study at large: Using TCR repertoire profiling, the study quantitatively followed how T-cell immune reconstitution unfolded in children after TCRalphabeta/CD19-depleted allogeneic hematopoietic cell transplantation.

Libraries were built with PCR. Sequencing used an Illumina HiSeq 2500. To normalize quantification of the TCRbeta repertoire, the TCR libraries were built with molecular barcoding that relied on unique molecular identifiers. TCRdb reprocessing: public reads trimmed at Q25 with fastp, clones called with MiXCR, in-frame beta chains kept. Identical CDR3 protein sequences are pooled into one entry, listed with their most common genes and DNA. This sample has approximately 640,000 distinct CDR3 sequences in its table, and roughly 15% of those were observed once. About 1.1% of the sample goes to the ten largest clones. For this clonotype: Its antigen has not been determined. A read error may explain this, as a much larger clone is one base away.

Spanning cysteine to phenylalanine, the CDR3 consists of 13 amino acids. The retained sequence is limited to the CDR3, 39 bases, with the frame set at the first base. At the junction V is shortened by 5 bases and J by 3 bases; bases outside the gene matches: 4. CDR1 and CDR2 are drawn from the germline V gene (reference sequence): DFQATT, SNEGSKA. Recombination joined TRBV20-1 with TRBJ1-5; 7 middle bases align to TRBD1. The sequence was obtained from a human donor who donated a stem cell graft to a child with acute myeloid leukemia. Specimen: PBMCs from the stem cell graft donor, collected from the stem cell graft. The DNA sequence is given as TGCAGTGCTTGGGACAGTGACAATCAGCCCCAGCATTTT. Translation gives CSAWDSDNQPQHF.